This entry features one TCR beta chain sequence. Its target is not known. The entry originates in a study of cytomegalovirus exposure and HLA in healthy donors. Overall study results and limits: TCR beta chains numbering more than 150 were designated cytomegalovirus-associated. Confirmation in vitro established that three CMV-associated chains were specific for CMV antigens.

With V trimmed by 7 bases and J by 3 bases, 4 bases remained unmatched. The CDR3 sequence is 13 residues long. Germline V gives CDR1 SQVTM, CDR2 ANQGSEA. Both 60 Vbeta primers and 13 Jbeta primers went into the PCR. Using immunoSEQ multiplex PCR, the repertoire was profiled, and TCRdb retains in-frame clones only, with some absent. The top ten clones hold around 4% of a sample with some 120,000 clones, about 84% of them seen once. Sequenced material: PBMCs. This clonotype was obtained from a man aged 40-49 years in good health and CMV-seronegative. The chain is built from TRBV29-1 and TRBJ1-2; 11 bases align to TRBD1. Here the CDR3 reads CSAGQGADYGYTF. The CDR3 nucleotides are TGCAGCGCCGGACAGGGGGCAGACTATGGCTACACCTTC.